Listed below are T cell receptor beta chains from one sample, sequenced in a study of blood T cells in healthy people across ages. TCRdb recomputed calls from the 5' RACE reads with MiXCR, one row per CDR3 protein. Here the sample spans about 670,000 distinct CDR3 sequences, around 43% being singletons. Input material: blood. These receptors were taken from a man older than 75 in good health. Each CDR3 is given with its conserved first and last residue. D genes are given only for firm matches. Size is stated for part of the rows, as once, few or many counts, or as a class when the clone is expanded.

CDR3 protein: CTSSYEYRGFHNSPLHF
CDR3 DNA: TGTACCAGCAGTTACGAGTACAGGGGTTTCCATAATTCACCCCTCCACTTT
J gene: TRBJ1-6
V gene: TRBV6-5
clone size: .
CDR3 length: 17
D gene: TRBD1

CDR3 protein: CVSSPPRRGVYEQYF
CDR3 DNA: TGTGTCAGCAGCCCACCAAGGCGGGGGGTTTACGAGCAGTACTTC
J gene: TRBJ2-7
V gene: TRBV7-2
clone size: .
CDR3 length: 15
D gene: TRBD2

CDR3 protein: CSAPSTFSYNEQYF
CDR3 DNA: TGCAGTGCTCCGTCGACTTTCTCCTACAATGAGCAGTACTTC
J gene: TRBJ2-7
V gene: TRBV20-1
clone size: once
CDR3 length: 14
D gene: .

CDR3 protein: CASSLDAGGYGYTF
CDR3 DNA: TGCGCCAGCAGCTTGGACGCCGGTGGATATGGCTACACCTTC
J gene: TRBJ1-2
V gene: TRBV5-1
clone size: many
CDR3 length: 14
D gene: .

CDR3 protein: CASSPSIYNEQYF
CDR3 DNA: TGCGCCAGCAGCCCATCAATTTACAATGAGCAGTACTTC
J gene: TRBJ2-5
V gene: TRBV5-1
clone size: few
CDR3 length: 13
D gene: .

CDR3 protein: CSARRGQGSETQYF
CDR3 DNA: TGCAGTGCTAGACGGGGACAGGGATCAGAGACCCAGTACTTC
J gene: TRBJ2-5
V gene: TRBV20-1
clone size: few
CDR3 length: 14
D gene: TRBD1

CDR3 protein: CSVKLESDAYEQYF
CDR3 DNA: TGCAGTGTAAAGTTAGAGTCGGATGCCTACGAGCAGTACTTC
J gene: TRBJ2-7
V gene: TRBV20-1
clone size: few
CDR3 length: 14
D gene: .

CDR3 protein: CASSVGLAGPDTQYF
CDR3 DNA: TGTGCCAGCAGTGTAGGACTAGCGGGGCCAGATACGCAGTATTTT
J gene: TRBJ2-3
V gene: TRBV27
clone size: many
CDR3 length: 15
D gene: TRBD2

CDR3 protein: CASSARQGRSTDTQYF
CDR3 DNA: TGTGCCAGCAGTGCTCGACAGGGCAGGAGCACAGATACGCAGTATTTT
J gene: TRBJ2-3
V gene: TRBV27
clone size: few
CDR3 length: 16
D gene: TRBD1

CDR3 protein: CASRGGAKGLNEKLFF
CDR3 DNA: TGTGCCAGCAGGGGTGGAGCTAAAGGGCTAAATGAAAAACTGTTTTTT
J gene: TRBJ1-4
V gene: TRBV6-1
clone size: few
CDR3 length: 16
D gene: .

CDR3 protein: CASTLRTEQYF
CDR3 DNA: TGTGCCAGCACTCTGAGGACGGAGCAGTACTTC
J gene: TRBJ2-5
V gene: TRBV6-6
clone size: .
CDR3 length: 11
D gene: .

CDR3 protein: CASSQGQIGGYTF
CDR3 DNA: TGTGCCAGCAGCCAAGGACAGATTGGTGGCTACACCTTC
J gene: TRBJ1-2
V gene: TRBV3-1
clone size: .
CDR3 length: 13
D gene: .

CDR3 protein: CASSQDWLAGGRETQYF
CDR3 DNA: TGTGCCAGCAGCCAAGATTGGCTAGCGGGGGGGCGAGAGACCCAGTACTTC
J gene: TRBJ2-5
V gene: TRBV4-2
clone size: .
CDR3 length: 17
D gene: TRBD2

CDR3 protein: CASSPLSPYTRYF
CDR3 DNA: TGTGCCAGCAGCCCCCTCTCCCCTTATACGCGGTATTTT
J gene: TRBJ2-3
V gene: TRBV13
clone size: .
CDR3 length: 13
D gene: .

CDR3 protein: CSVEITGLRQETQYF
CDR3 DNA: TGCAGCGTTGAAATCACAGGGCTTCGCCAAGAGACCCAGTACTTC
J gene: TRBJ2-5
V gene: TRBV29-1
clone size: few
CDR3 length: 15
D gene: .

CDR3 protein: CASSVEPGGSEQFF
CDR3 DNA: TGTGCCAGCAGCGTAGAGCCTGGGGGGTCTGAGCAGTTCTTC
J gene: TRBJ2-1
V gene: TRBV9
clone size: .
CDR3 length: 14
D gene: .

CDR3 protein: CASSLGRGGTTGYTF
CDR3 DNA: TGTGCCAGCAGCTTAGGCCGGGGGGGGACGACTGGCTACACCTTC
J gene: TRBJ1-2
V gene: TRBV13
clone size: .
CDR3 length: 15
D gene: .

CDR3 protein: CSAAGQGASGNTIYF
CDR3 DNA: TGCAGTGCGGCGGGACAGGGAGCCTCTGGAAACACCATATATTTT
J gene: TRBJ1-3
V gene: TRBV20-1
clone size: .
CDR3 length: 15
D gene: TRBD1

CDR3 protein: CASSGGSPYNEQFF
CDR3 DNA: TGCGCCAGCAGTGGAGGGAGCCCTTACAATGAGCAGTTCTTC
J gene: TRBJ2-1
V gene: TRBV10-1
clone size: .
CDR3 length: 14
D gene: .

CDR3 protein: CASSEPPFRGRDEKLFF
CDR3 DNA: TGTGCCAGCAGTGAACCCCCCTTTCGGGGTCGAGATGAAAAACTGTTTTTT
J gene: TRBJ1-4
V gene: TRBV25-1
clone size: many
CDR3 length: 17
D gene: .

CDR3 protein: CASSFGTSGSWYF
CDR3 DNA: TGTGCCAGCAGCTTCGGGACTAGCGGCTCCTGGTACTTC
J gene: TRBJ2-7
V gene: TRBV6-2/TRBV6-3
clone size: .
CDR3 length: 13
D gene: TRBD2

CDR3 protein: CSVAGAANEELFF
CDR3 DNA: TGCAGCGTTGCGGGGGCCGCTAATGAAGAACTGTTTTTT
J gene: TRBJ1-4
V gene: TRBV29-1
clone size: .
CDR3 length: 13
D gene: .

CDR3 protein: CASRGGGGSNEQYF
CDR3 DNA: TGTGCCAGCAGAGGGGGCGGGGGGTCGAATGAGCAGTACTTC
J gene: TRBJ2-7
V gene: TRBV5-6
clone size: .
CDR3 length: 14
D gene: .

CDR3 protein: CAIKDILTTYEQFF
CDR3 DNA: TGTGCCATAAAAGACATACTGACCACCTACGAGCAGTTCTTC
J gene: TRBJ2-1
V gene: TRBV10-3
clone size: .
CDR3 length: 14
D gene: .

CDR3 protein: CASSYSRVVENTEAFF
CDR3 DNA: TGTGCCAGCAGTTACTCGAGGGTTGTAGAAAACACTGAAGCTTTCTTT
J gene: TRBJ1-1
V gene: TRBV6-2/TRBV6-3
clone size: many
CDR3 length: 16
D gene: .

CDR3 protein: CAGSLSGLGNQPQHF
CDR3 DNA: TGTGCCGGCAGTTTATCAGGGCTCGGCAATCAGCCCCAGCATTTT
J gene: TRBJ1-5
V gene: TRBV27
clone size: .
CDR3 length: 15
D gene: .

CDR3 protein: CASRASGSGEQYF
CDR3 DNA: TGTGCCAGCAGGGCTAGCGGGTCGGGCGAGCAGTACTTC
J gene: TRBJ2-7
V gene: TRBV12-3/TRBV12-4
clone size: .
CDR3 length: 13
D gene: TRBD2

CDR3 protein: CATSRVDLGQGEDEQYF
CDR3 DNA: TGTGCCACCAGCAGAGTTGACCTTGGACAGGGCGAAGACGAGCAGTACTTC
J gene: TRBJ2-7
V gene: TRBV15
clone size: many
CDR3 length: 17
D gene: TRBD1

CDR3 protein: CASSLYRGGPDTQYF
CDR3 DNA: TGTGCCAGCAGTTTATATCGGGGAGGGCCGGATACGCAGTATTTT
J gene: TRBJ2-3
V gene: TRBV27
clone size: .
CDR3 length: 15
D gene: TRBD2

CDR3 protein: CASSYGTNNSPLHF
CDR3 DNA: TGTGCCAGCAGCTATGGGACTAATAATTCACCCCTCCACTTT
J gene: TRBJ1-6
V gene: TRBV7-3
clone size: many
CDR3 length: 14
D gene: .

CDR3 protein: CASSPQTWQETQYF
CDR3 DNA: TGTGCCAGCAGTCCCCAGACTTGGCAAGAGACCCAGTACTTC
J gene: TRBJ2-5
V gene: TRBV7-2
clone size: .
CDR3 length: 14
D gene: .

CDR3 protein: CASSQNKGGAQETQYF
CDR3 DNA: TGTGCCAGCAGCCAGAATAAGGGCGGAGCACAAGAGACCCAGTACTTC
J gene: TRBJ2-5
V gene: TRBV3-1
clone size: many
CDR3 length: 16
D gene: .

CDR3 protein: CASNQGGGPYEQYF
CDR3 DNA: TGTGCCAGCAACCAGGGAGGGGGACCCTACGAGCAGTACTTC
J gene: TRBJ2-7
V gene: TRBV6-2/TRBV6-3
clone size: few
CDR3 length: 14
D gene: .

CDR3 protein: CASSGPGGKDQPQHF
CDR3 DNA: TGTGCCAGCAGTGGCCCGGGTGGGAAGGATCAGCCCCAGCATTTT
J gene: TRBJ1-5
V gene: TRBV12-3/TRBV12-4
clone size: few
CDR3 length: 15
D gene: .

CDR3 protein: CSVGQGTLNTEAFF
CDR3 DNA: TGCAGCGTAGGACAGGGGACTCTGAACACTGAAGCTTTCTTT
J gene: TRBJ1-1
V gene: TRBV29-1
clone size: few
CDR3 length: 14
D gene: TRBD1

CDR3 protein: CASTLGGSYEQYF
CDR3 DNA: TGTGCCAGCACTCTGGGGGGATCCTACGAGCAGTACTTC
J gene: TRBJ2-7
V gene: TRBV2
clone size: few
CDR3 length: 13
D gene: .

CDR3 protein: CAWNRGQGPQPQHF
CDR3 DNA: TGTGCCTGGAATCGAGGACAGGGACCTCAGCCCCAGCATTTT
J gene: TRBJ1-5
V gene: TRBV30
clone size: .
CDR3 length: 14
D gene: TRBD1

CDR3 protein: CSARGRGVDEQYF
CDR3 DNA: TGCAGTGCTAGAGGGAGAGGGGTGGACGAGCAGTACTTC
J gene: TRBJ2-7
V gene: TRBV20-1
clone size: .
CDR3 length: 13
D gene: .

CDR3 protein: CATSAVGLSSYNEQFF
CDR3 DNA: TGTGCCACCAGTGCTGTGGGTCTAAGCTCCTACAATGAGCAGTTCTTC
J gene: TRBJ2-1
V gene: TRBV24-1
clone size: few
CDR3 length: 16
D gene: .

CDR3 protein: CASRATGGTGELFF
CDR3 DNA: TGTGCCAGCAGGGCGACAGGCGGAACCGGGGAGCTGTTTTTT
J gene: TRBJ2-2
V gene: TRBV7-9
clone size: few
CDR3 length: 14
D gene: .

CDR3 protein: CSASSSRPQPVVNEQYF
CDR3 DNA: TGCAGTGCTAGTTCGAGTCGACCACAACCGGTAGTCAATGAGCAGTACTTC
J gene: TRBJ2-7
V gene: TRBV20-1
clone size: .
CDR3 length: 17
D gene: .

CDR3 protein: CASSRGTGSSPLHF
CDR3 DNA: TGTGCCAGCAGTCGGGGGACAGGGAGCTCACCCCTCCACTTT
J gene: TRBJ1-6
V gene: TRBV2
clone size: .
CDR3 length: 14
D gene: TRBD1

CDR3 protein: CASRGSPGGDEQFF
CDR3 DNA: TGCGCCAGCAGGGGATCACCGGGGGGCGATGAGCAGTTCTTC
J gene: TRBJ2-1
V gene: TRBV5-1
clone size: few
CDR3 length: 14
D gene: .

CDR3 protein: CSVAEGLAGRYNEQYF
CDR3 DNA: TGCAGCGTTGCCGAGGGACTAGCGGGAAGATACAATGAGCAGTACTTC
J gene: TRBJ2-5
V gene: TRBV29-1
clone size: .
CDR3 length: 16
D gene: TRBD2

CDR3 protein: CSATPGQGTSNYGYTF
CDR3 DNA: TGCAGTGCGACTCCGGGACAGGGAACTTCTAACTATGGCTACACCTTC
J gene: TRBJ1-2
V gene: TRBV20-1
clone size: many
CDR3 length: 16
D gene: TRBD1

CDR3 protein: CASSGGIEVYGYTF
CDR3 DNA: TGTGCCAGCAGTGGTGGGATAGAGGTCTATGGCTACACCTTC
J gene: TRBJ1-2
V gene: TRBV6-1
clone size: few
CDR3 length: 14
D gene: .